This entry describes one T cell receptor (beta chain). Its antigen is not known. The sample comes from a study of shared clonotypes between healthy human individuals. Overall study context: A donor's plate count was three for CD4 naive and three for CD4 memory; CD8 naive had two and CD8 memory one.

The naive CD8 fraction comprised CD45RO-negative cells positively selected for CCR7 and excluded terminally differentiated effector memory CD45RA+ cells. Authors' methods: Filtering differed, since immunoSEQ gave only junction sequences and no quality scores. Some clones are missing from TCRdb's copy, which holds only in-frame ones; the method was immunoSEQ multiplex PCR. V, J and clone size reflect that table, while D and trimming were determined from the DNA. Of about 1.9 million clones listed, roughly 93% are singletons. Overall study results and limits: A few donors showed sharing of 4.5% to 5% of naive CD4 clonotypes. An expected dependence of interdonor clonotype sharing on sequencing depth was noted.

The V end lost 1 base, the J end lost 1 base, and 17 bases lay between the germline ends. CDR1 is MGHRA, CDR2 YSYEKL, per germline. The CDR3 totals 17 residues. The sequence derives from a man younger than 35 in good health. Some clones in this sample may be carry-over from other donors' samples. V usage is TRBV4-1 and J usage is TRBJ2-7; a weak D match, TRBD1 (7 bases). Sequenced sample: naive CD8+ T cells from PBMCs. CDR3 DNA sequence: TGCGCCAGCAGCCAAGTCGGCAGGGGGGCCCTATCCTACGAGCAGTACTTC. This encodes CASSQVGRGALSYEQYF.